This entry concerns a single T cell receptor beta chain. The antigen is unknown. This specimen comes from a study of T cell responses to AZD1222 COVID-19 vaccine. Findings and limits, study-wide: Mapped onto spike, vaccine-associated CD4 TCRs spanned it and were dominant at 160-218 and 743-854. None of the repertoires were sampled until the peak T cell response had passed.

The CDR3 covers 13 residues. In germline, CDR1 is ENHRY, CDR2 SYGVKD. Trimming left V 9 bases short and J 7 bases short, with 16 bases between. Repertoires were generated with immunoSEQ multiplex PCR, while TCRdb's copy carries only in-frame clones and drops some. The data hold 130,000 or so clones, with over 90% observed a single time. V and J are TRBV10-3 and TRBJ2-1; no clear D gene. This clonotype was sampled from an adult in good health. This specimen was peripheral blood, taken on day 0 of AZD1222 vaccination. The CDR3 spells CAIGVPSRNEQFF. The CDR3 DNA follows: TGTGCCATAGGTGTACCCTCGAGGAATGAGCAGTTCTTC.